This T cell receptor beta chain came from a study of early T cells in non-severe SARS-CoV-2 infection. Germline CDR1 reads LGHNA; CDR2 reads YNFKEQ. The length of the CDR3 is 16 residues. Trimming shortened V by 4 bases and J by 3 bases, and 19 bases separated the two germline ends. TCRdb ran MiXCR on the 5' RACE reads and lists one entry per CDR3 protein. The table includes approximately 58,000 distinct CDR3 sequences, approximately 6% detected once. This clonotype has a handful of counts. The receptor was derived from an adult who was a healthcare worker with PCR-confirmed SARS-CoV-2 infection or an uninfected control (not recorded which). The chain combines TRBV4-2 with TRBJ2-7; no clear D gene. The sample consisted of whole blood. The CDR3 bases are TGTGCCAGCAGCCCAACCTCCGCACAAGCTAACTACGAGCAGTACTTC. It translates to CASSPTSAQANYEQYF.